This T cell receptor (beta chain) was identified during a study of blood T cell repertoires in COVID-19. TCRdb's copy holds only in-frame clones and misses some; the assay was immunoSEQ multiplex PCR. The table shows more than 40,000 clones, with approximately 83% occurring only once. What was sequenced was peripheral blood. The source is a woman aged 80 or over with acute or convalescent COVID-19.

The DNA of the CDR3 is TGCAGTGCCGTTAACACTGAAGCTTTCTTT. It yields the protein CSAVNTEAFF. V usage is TRBV20-1 and J usage is TRBJ1-1; D uncertain. Trimming took 6 bases from V and 2 from J, leaving 4 bases between them. The CDR3 length is 10 residues. Germline assignment: CDR1 DFQATT and CDR2 SNEGSKA (reference sequence).